Listed below are T cell receptor beta chains from one sample, sequenced in a study of neoadjuvant anti-PD-1 for oral cavity cancer. Only in-frame clones appear in the TCRdb table, and some are missing; sequencing was by immunoSEQ multiplex PCR. This repertoire shows over 11,000 clones, about three quarters found once; its top ten account for approximately 2.6%. Sample: PBMCs, taken after nivolumab (anti-PD-1) treatment. All receptors come from a person between 40 and 85 years old with oral cavity squamous cell carcinoma. The CDR3 runs from the conserved cysteine through the conserved F or W. Each record gives: J gene, D gene, V gene, clone size, CDR3 length, CDR3 DNA, CDR3 protein. A D gene is named only where the DNA matches it firmly. Clone size, where shown, is once, few, many, or a class for clones that have expanded.

j_call: TRBJ2-7; d_call: TRBD1; v_call: TRBV10-3; clone_size: -; cdr3_length: 17; cdr3_nt: TGTGCCATCAGTGAGGCAGTTACCGGGACAGCATCCTACGAGCAGTACTTC; cdr3_aa: CAISEAVTGTASYEQYF
j_call: TRBJ2-1; d_call: -; v_call: TRBV7-7; clone_size: -; cdr3_length: 14; cdr3_nt: TGTGCTAGCAGCTTAGCGCACGGCGTCACTGAGCAGTTCTTC; cdr3_aa: CASSLAHGVTEQFF
j_call: TRBJ1-5; d_call: -; v_call: TRBV15; clone_size: -; cdr3_length: 18; cdr3_nt: TGTGCCACCAGCAGAGACGGTGGGTGGGATTATAGCAATCAGCCCCAGCATTTT; cdr3_aa: CATSRDGGWDYSNQPQHF
j_call: TRBJ2-7; d_call: TRBD1; v_call: TRBV27; clone_size: -; cdr3_length: 16; cdr3_nt: TGTGCCAGCAGTTTATTCCAAAGGGGGCAGGCCTACGAGCAGTACTTC; cdr3_aa: CASSLFQRGQAYEQYF
j_call: TRBJ1-5; d_call: -; v_call: TRBV30; clone_size: -; cdr3_length: 15; cdr3_nt: TGTGCCTGGAGTCCCGGCGGTAATAGCAATCAGCCCCAGCATTTT; cdr3_aa: CAWSPGGNSNQPQHF
j_call: TRBJ2-5; d_call: -; v_call: TRBV5-6; clone_size: -; cdr3_length: 13; cdr3_nt: TGTGCCAGCAGCTTGGTCGGGCCAGACGCCCAGTACTTC; cdr3_aa: CASSLVGPDAQYF
j_call: TRBJ2-2; d_call: -; v_call: TRBV28; clone_size: -; cdr3_length: 15; cdr3_nt: TGTGCCACCCTGGGGGGCGGAGCGAACACCGGGGAGCTGTTTTTT; cdr3_aa: CATLGGGANTGELFF
j_call: TRBJ1-2; d_call: -; v_call: TRBV21-1; clone_size: -; cdr3_length: 11; cdr3_nt: TGTGCCAGCAGGAGGGTAAATGGCTACACCTTC; cdr3_aa: CASRRVNGYTF
j_call: TRBJ1-1; d_call: -; v_call: TRBV5-4; clone_size: -; cdr3_length: 14; cdr3_nt: TGTGCCAGCAGCTTGGATGTGGGAAGCACTGAAGCTTTCTTT; cdr3_aa: CASSLDVGSTEAFF
j_call: TRBJ2-3; d_call: -; v_call: TRBV11-3; clone_size: once; cdr3_length: 12; cdr3_nt: TGTGCCAGCAGCGCGAACGGGGATACGCAGTATTTT; cdr3_aa: CASSANGDTQYF
j_call: TRBJ2-7; d_call: -; v_call: TRBV11-2; clone_size: few; cdr3_length: 14; cdr3_nt: TGTGCCAGCAGCTTCGGTGTCGGCGTATACGAGCAGTACTTC; cdr3_aa: CASSFGVGVYEQYF
j_call: TRBJ2-5; d_call: -; v_call: TRBV19; clone_size: once; cdr3_length: 14; cdr3_nt: TGTGCCAGTAGTATTACAGGGCTTCTAGAGACCCAGTACTTC; cdr3_aa: CASSITGLLETQYF
j_call: TRBJ2-3; d_call: -; v_call: TRBV7-8; clone_size: few; cdr3_length: 16; cdr3_nt: TGTGCCAGCAGCGCCCTTGGGGGGGCTCGCGCAGATACGCAGTATTTT; cdr3_aa: CASSALGGARADTQYF
j_call: TRBJ1-2; d_call: TRBD1; v_call: TRBV30; clone_size: once; cdr3_length: 11; cdr3_nt: TGTGCCTGGAGTGCGGGACAGGGCTACACCTTC; cdr3_aa: CAWSAGQGYTF
j_call: TRBJ2-7; d_call: -; v_call: TRBV27; clone_size: -; cdr3_length: 13; cdr3_nt: TGTGCCAGCAGTTTATTACAGGGCGACGAGCAGTACTTC; cdr3_aa: CASSLLQGDEQYF
j_call: TRBJ2-7; d_call: TRBD2; v_call: TRBV28; clone_size: few; cdr3_length: 13; cdr3_nt: TGTGCCAGCAGGGGACTAGGGGGGTACGAGCAGTACTTC; cdr3_aa: CASRGLGGYEQYF
j_call: TRBJ2-4; d_call: -; v_call: TRBV2; clone_size: few; cdr3_length: 12; cdr3_nt: TGTGCCAGCGGACCGGGAAACAACATTCAGTACTTC; cdr3_aa: CASGPGNNIQYF
j_call: TRBJ1-1; d_call: -; v_call: TRBV6-1; clone_size: once; cdr3_length: 13; cdr3_nt: TGTGCCAGCAGTGTGTCACAGAACACTGAAGCTTTCTTT; cdr3_aa: CASSVSQNTEAFF
j_call: TRBJ2-1; d_call: TRBD2; v_call: TRBV27; clone_size: -; cdr3_length: 14; cdr3_nt: TGTGCCAGCAGCGGACTAGCGGGAGAGCGGGAGCAGTTCTTC; cdr3_aa: CASSGLAGEREQFF
j_call: TRBJ1-4; d_call: TRBD1; v_call: TRBV7-9; clone_size: -; cdr3_length: 15; cdr3_nt: TGTGCCAGCAGCCAAAACAGGGGGCTTTATGAAAAACTGTTTTTT; cdr3_aa: CASSQNRGLYEKLFF
j_call: TRBJ1-5; d_call: -; v_call: TRBV7-2; clone_size: few; cdr3_length: 17; cdr3_nt: TGTGCCAGCAGCTTAGCGGGGGTCGGGACGTCCAATCAGCCCCAGCATTTT; cdr3_aa: CASSLAGVGTSNQPQHF
j_call: TRBJ2-5; d_call: TRBD2; v_call: TRBV27; clone_size: -; cdr3_length: 13; cdr3_nt: TGTGCCAGCAGTTTGGGACTAGGAGAGACCCAGTACTTC; cdr3_aa: CASSLGLGETQYF
j_call: TRBJ2-7; d_call: TRBD2; v_call: TRBV25-1; clone_size: -; cdr3_length: 14; cdr3_nt: TGTGCCAGCAGGGATAGCGGGAGTAGAGACGAGCAGTACTTC; cdr3_aa: CASRDSGSRDEQYF
j_call: TRBJ1-5; d_call: -; v_call: TRBV20-1; clone_size: -; cdr3_length: 10; cdr3_nt: TGCAGTGCTCCCGGTCAGCCCCAGCATTTT; cdr3_aa: CSAPGQPQHF
j_call: TRBJ2-7; d_call: TRBD2; v_call: TRBV9; clone_size: -; cdr3_length: 15; cdr3_nt: TGTGCCAGCAGCGAGAGTTGGCTAGCGGGAGGCGAGCAGTACTTC; cdr3_aa: CASSESWLAGGEQYF
j_call: TRBJ1-6; d_call: -; v_call: TRBV10-3; clone_size: -; cdr3_length: 14; cdr3_nt: TGTGCCATCAGCCTGGACTCCTATAATTCACCCCTCCACTTT; cdr3_aa: CAISLDSYNSPLHF
j_call: TRBJ2-6; d_call: TRBD1; v_call: TRBV5-1; clone_size: -; cdr3_length: 17; cdr3_nt: TGCGCCTCGACACTGACAGGGGGCTTGGATGGGGCCAACGTCCTGACTTTC; cdr3_aa: CASTLTGGLDGANVLTF
j_call: TRBJ1-1; d_call: -; v_call: TRBV7-9; clone_size: few; cdr3_length: 13; cdr3_nt: TGTGCCAGCAGCTTACGACAGAACACTGAAGCTTTCTTT; cdr3_aa: CASSLRQNTEAFF
j_call: TRBJ1-2; d_call: TRBD1; v_call: TRBV5-4; clone_size: few; cdr3_length: 15; cdr3_nt: TGTGCCAGCAGCCCCCGGGACAGTAACACCTATGGCTACACCTTC; cdr3_aa: CASSPRDSNTYGYTF